This TCR beta chain was profiled in a study of PD-L1 blockade in urothelial cancer. For the study at large: When patients started atezolizumab at some point between 2013 and 2015, it was given at 1,200 mg intravenously every 3 weeks. T cell content in blood samples showed a median of 141,255. Most patients, about 85% of the roughly 30, were males with bladder-origin cancer. Analyzed time points were 3 weeks (second dose) and 6 weeks after therapy began.

Generated by immunoSEQ multiplex PCR, the TCRdb table keeps only in-frame clones and is missing some. The sample shows 100,000 or so clones, approximately 86% of them seen only once. V dropped 0 bases and J dropped 0 bases, with 12 bases sitting between them. Germline lookup yields CDR1 SGHDN and CDR2 FVKESK. The CDR3 spans 18 residues. This material consisted of PBMCs, taken around atezolizumab (anti-PD-L1) treatment. This sequence joins TRBV14 and TRBJ1-6; D gene uncertain. The receptor's source is a man aged 50 or older with urothelial cancer. CDR3 coding DNA: TGTGCCAGCAGCCAAGAAGAGGACTCGAGCTCCTATAATTCACCCCTCCACTTT. This gives the protein CASSQEEDSSSYNSPLHF.